The 31 T cell receptor beta chains reported below all come from one sample, sequenced in a study of T cells after yellow fever vaccination. TCRdb reanalysed the 5' RACE reads using MiXCR and keeps one entry per CDR3 protein. The sample gives about 150,000 distinct CDR3 sequences, more than 6.5% of which show up once; over 0.55% is in the top ten. The specimen comprised CD4+ T cells sorted from PBMCs, sampled 10 days after the yellow fever booster vaccination. These TCRs come from a man aged 25 to 45 who received the YFV17D yellow fever vaccine.

This chain links TRBV27 with TRBJ1-3; D is perhaps TRBD1 (5 bases). Trimming took 0 bases from V and 0 from J, leaving 6 bases between them. The germline gives CDR1 MNHEY, CDR2 SMNVEV (reference sequence). The CDR3 covers 15 residues. CDR3 nucleotide sequence: TGTGCCAGCAGTTTATCGGGGGGCTCTGGAAACACCATATATTTT. This encodes CASSLSGGSGNTIYF.

V and J are TRBV7-2 and TRBJ1-5; TRBD1 is a possible D gene (5 bases). Germline CDR1 and CDR2: SGHTA and FQGNSA. This CDR3 is 14 amino acids long. Trimming took off 3 bases at V and 5 bases at J, with 11 bases between the two ends. DNA for the CDR3: TGTGCCAGCAGCTTTATTCAGGGAGATCAGCCCCAGCATTTT. It is translated as CASSFIQGDQPQHF.

This clonotype was recorded at least ten times. The J gene is TRBJ2-5, the V gene TRBV15; possibly TRBD1 for D (5 bases). CDR3 length: 15 amino acids. V gave up 0 bases and J gave up 5 bases, with 13 bases separating them. Germline values: CDR1 LNHNV, CDR2 YYDKDF (reference sequence). The CDR3 sequence is CATSRDLQGGETQYF. CDR3 nucleotides: TGTGCCACCAGCAGAGATTTGCAGGGTGGGGAGACCCAGTACTTC.

This clonotype was counted ten times or more. The chain is built from TRBV7-2 and TRBJ2-3; D is uncertain. With 4 bases removed from V and 5 bases from J, the gap between germline ends came to 13 bases. CDR1 is SGHTA, CDR2 FQGNSA, per germline. The CDR3 is made up of 14 amino acids. The CDR3 protein is CASSSRWGEDTQYF. The CDR3 DNA sequence: TGTGCCAGCAGCTCCCGCTGGGGTGAAGATACGCAGTATTTT.

This clonotype came up a few times. The rearrangement uses TRBV7-2 and TRBJ2-3; 10 bases match TRBD2. Germline V lookup: CDR1 SGHTA, CDR2 FQGNSA. J was trimmed by 5 bases and V by 7 bases; bases with no gene match: 12. The CDR3 covers 16 residues. CDR3 loop: CASTPRAGGPRDTQYF. DNA of the CDR3: TGTGCCAGCACCCCGAGAGCGGGAGGGCCGAGAGATACGCAGTATTTT.

This clonotype was detected many times. The chain's CDR3 is CASSYQGGETQYF. The CDR3 region has the DNA TGTGCCAGCAGCTACCAGGGGGGAGAGACCCAGTACTTC. The genes are TRBV5-6 and TRBJ2-5; perhaps TRBD1 as D (7 bases). Germline lookup yields CDR1 SGHDT and CDR2 YYEEEE. V was shortened by 3 bases and J by 4 bases, with 10 bases between the two germline ends. The CDR3 extends over 13 amino acids.

This clonotype was counted a few times. This sequence joins TRBV20-1 and TRBJ2-5, with 8 bases matching TRBD2. The CDR3 length is 16 residues. CDR1 is DFQATT, CDR2 SNEGSKA, per germline (reference sequence). V lost 5 bases and J lost 5; bases outside the gene matches: 16. CDR3 DNA sequence: TGCAGTGCTCGTACCTTGACTAGCGTGAGGGGTGAGACCCAGTACTTC. This encodes CSARTLTSVRGETQYF.

The V and J genes are TRBV7-8 and TRBJ2-2; D might be TRBD1 or TRBD2, each matching 5 bases. The germline gives CDR1 SGHVS, CDR2 FQNEAQ. The CDR3 spans 15 residues. Trimming took off 3 bases at V and 3 bases at J, with 11 bases between the two ends. CDR3 DNA sequence: TGTGCCAGCAGCTTCCGGGACCCTCACACCGGGGAGCTGTTTTTT. Protein: CASSFRDPHTGELFF.

The chain carries TRBV12-3 or TRBV12-4 and TRBJ2-1; weak D call: TRBD2 (5 bases). V was cut by 1 base and J by 8 bases, with 9 bases left in between. The CDR3 consists of 13 residues. Here the CDR3 reads CASSLVPSHEQFF. CDR3 nucleotide sequence: TGTGCCAGCAGTTTAGTCCCTAGCCATGAGCAGTTCTTC.

This clonotype was seen repeatedly, ten times or more. This chain links TRBV19 with TRBJ1-4; D not certain. The germline V gene has CDR1 LNHDA and CDR2 SQIVND (reference sequence). V lost 1 base and J 8 bases, leaving 8 bases between the germline ends. This CDR3 spans 13 amino acids. CDR3 sequence reads: CASSIAAEEKLFF. CDR3 sequence (DNA): TGTGCCAGTAGTATAGCTGCGGAGGAAAAACTGTTTTTT.

In regard to this clonotype: A much larger clone sits a single nucleotide away, making a read error possible. V and J are TRBV20-1 and TRBJ1-1, with a weak D call TRBD1 (6 bases). Germline V gives CDR1 DFQATT, CDR2 SNEGSKA (reference sequence). CDR3 length: 11 amino acids. Trimming took off 5 bases at V and 10 bases at J, with 14 bases between the two ends. This CDR3 reads CSARIGGSAFF. In DNA, the CDR3 is TGCAGTGCTCGAATAGGGGGATCAGCTTTCTTT.

This clonotype was observed at least ten times. Here the CDR3 reads CSVTGQGAFF. The DNA for the CDR3 is TGCAGCGTGACCGGACAGGGGGCTTTCTTT. This chain uses TRBV29-1 with TRBJ1-1; 9 nucleotides match TRBD1. CDR1 is SQVTM, CDR2 ANQGSEA, per germline. CDR3 length equals 10 residues. Losses at the gene ends were 6 bases for V and 11 bases for J; bases not matched to a gene: 4.

This clonotype was seen repeatedly, ten times or more. CDR3 DNA: TGCAGTGCTCCCATCCGGGAGTCCTACAATGAGCAGTTCTTC. Protein sequence: CSAPIRESYNEQFF. V usage is TRBV20-1 and J usage is TRBJ2-1; D is possibly TRBD2 (6 bases). There are 14 residues in the CDR3. V was clipped by 5 bases and J by 1 base, with 12 bases between them. The germline gives CDR1 DFQATT, CDR2 SNEGSKA (reference sequence).

This clonotype was seen only a few times. The gene calls are TRBV5-1 and TRBJ1-2, with D possibly TRBD1 on 6 matching bases. The length of the CDR3 is 13 residues. The germline V and J ends were trimmed by 4 bases and 2 bases, with 9 bases remaining between them. In germline, CDR1 is SGHRS, CDR2 YFSETQ. The DNA for the CDR3 is TGCGCCAGCAGCGGGGGCATGAACTATGGCTACACCTTC. This sequence encodes CASSGGMNYGYTF.

This clonotype was seen many times. V and J are TRBV5-1 and TRBJ1-6; the match to TRBD1 covers 12 bases. This CDR3 region has 17 residues. Per germline, CDR1 SGHRS and CDR2 YFSETQ. The V segment lost 7 bases and the J segment 7 bases; nucleotides outside the gene matches: 12. The CDR3, as DNA: TGCGCCAGCGGATCCGGGACAGGGGGCGATCGGAATTCACCCCTCCACTTT. This codes for CASGSGTGGDRNSPLHF.

Many counts were recorded for this clonotype. The J gene is TRBJ1-2, the V gene TRBV14, with D possibly being TRBD1 (5 bases). V was pared by 2 bases and J by 4 bases, with 11 bases between. Per germline, CDR1 SGHDN and CDR2 FVKESK. The CDR3 runs to 14 residues. CDR3 DNA: TGTGCCAGCAGCCAACAGCTCGGGGGCTATGGCTACACCTTC. It specifies CASSQQLGGYGYTF.

This clonotype was seen ten or more times. The chain recombines TRBV5-6 with TRBJ2-7; D is uncertain. Germline lookup yields CDR1 SGHDT and CDR2 YYEEEE. The ends were cut back, 5 bases at V and 9 bases at J, with 15 bases in the middle. The CDR3 contains 12 residues. The CDR3 DNA is TGTGCCAGCAGGGGAAATGGTCCGGGGCAGTACTTC. Translating it yields CASRGNGPGQYF.

This clonotype has a count of ten or more. The CDR3 coding sequence is TGTGCCAGCAGCTCAGGACTGGCCTACGAGCAGTACTTC. Translated, it gives CASSSGLAYEQYF. The chain employs TRBV5-4 and TRBJ2-7; D might be TRBD2 (5 bases). V dropped 3 bases and J dropped 2 bases, with 9 bases sitting between them. The germline CDR1 and CDR2 sequences are SGHNT and YYREEE (reference sequence). The length of the CDR3 is 13 residues. Supplemented by reference TRBV5-4 and TRBJ2-7, the full variable domain reads ETGVTQSPTHLIKTRGQQVTLRCSSQSGHNTVSWYQQALGQGPQFIFQYYREEENGRGNFPPRFSGLQFPNYSSELNVNALELDDSALYLCASSSGLAYEQYFGPGTRLTVT.

This clonotype was detected many times. This chain joins TRBV7-2 and TRBJ2-7, with 8 bases aligning to TRBD2. The J segment lost 2 bases and the V segment lost 1 base, leaving 4 bases of the junction unmatched. The germline V gene has CDR1 SGHTA and CDR2 FQGNSA. CDR3 size: 15 residues. The CDR3 bases are TGTGCCAGCAGCTTAGGGAGCGGGAGACCCTACGAGCAGTACTTC. It translates to CASSLGSGRPYEQYF.

This clonotype was detected ten times or more. The J gene is TRBJ2-7, the V gene TRBV6-5, with 7 bases aligning to TRBD1. Germline CDR1 MNHEY, CDR2 SVGAGI. V lost 3 bases, J lost 2 bases, and 13 bases stayed unmatched. This CDR3 region has 17 residues. CDR3 DNA sequence: TGTGCCAGCAGTTATTCAAGACGACAGGGTGCGACCTACGAGCAGTACTTC. It specifies CASSYSRRQGATYEQYF.

In this sample, this clonotype turned up many times. The CDR3 is CASSKTSLEQFF. The CDR3 coding sequence is TGTGCCAGCAGTAAGACTAGCCTTGAGCAGTTCTTC. V gene TRBV12-3 or TRBV12-4 combines with J gene TRBJ2-1, with 7 positions matching TRBD2. J lost 9 bases, V lost 5 bases, and 4 bases had no gene match. CDR3 size: 12 residues.

This clonotype was seen at least ten times. The chain is built from TRBV4-3 and TRBJ2-5; D gene ambiguous. V shed 0 bases and J shed 7 bases, with 12 bases lying between them. Germline CDR1 LGHNA, CDR2 YSLEER. The CDR3 loop spans 14 amino acids. In DNA, the CDR3 is TGCGCCAGCAGCCAAGAGGGCCGCTCCTGGACCCAGTACTTC. Its protein product is CASSQEGRSWTQYF.

This clonotype was seen many times. The V and J genes are TRBV7-3 and TRBJ2-3, with a weak D call TRBD2 (6 bases). V was clipped by 4 bases and J by 6 bases, with 11 bases between them. CDR1 is SGHTA and CDR2 is FQGTGA in the germline V gene. This CDR3 region has 13 residues. CDR3 residues: CASSSRDLDTQYF. The CDR3 nucleotides are TGTGCCAGCAGCTCCCGGGACTTGGATACGCAGTATTTT. Filled out from reference TRBV7-3 and TRBJ2-3, the complete variable domain reads GAGVSQTPSNKVTEKGKYVELRCDPISGHTALYWYRQSLGQGPEFLIYFQGTGAADDSGLPNDRFFAVRPEGSVSTLKIQRTERGDSAVYLCASSSRDLDTQYFGPGTRLTVL.

Only a few counts were recorded for this clonotype. The chain links TRBV5-1 to TRBJ2-7; D is unclear. The germline V and J ends were trimmed by 0 bases and 5 bases, with 15 bases remaining between them. The CDR3 covers 15 residues. The germline V gene encodes CDR1 SGHRS and CDR2 YFSETQ. The CDR3 nucleotides read TGCGCCAGCAGCTTGGCCCTCTCTGGCAGGCACGAGCAGTACTTC. Translating gives CASSLALSGRHEQYF.

The sample holds many counts of this clonotype. The chain has TRBV9 and TRBJ2-3, with a tentative D call TRBD2 (5 bases). V was shortened by 4 bases and J by 3 bases, with 15 bases between the two germline ends. The CDR3 contains 15 residues. Germline CDR1 reads SGDLS; CDR2 reads YYNGEE. This chain's CDR3 is CASSPQMIATDTQYF. The CDR3 DNA reads TGTGCCAGCAGCCCCCAGATGATAGCGACAGATACGCAGTATTTT. Full variable domain (remainder filled in from reference TRBV9 and TRBJ2-3): DSGVTQTPKHLITATGQRVTLRCSPRSGDLSVYWYQQSLDQGLQFLIQYYNGEERAKGNILERFSAQQFPDLHSELNLSSLELGDSALYFCASSPQMIATDTQYFGPGTRLTVL.

This clonotype occurred many times. The chain links TRBV20-1 to TRBJ2-7, with TRBD2 identical over 8 bases. Unmatched junction bases numbered 10, after V lost 5 bases and J lost 7 bases. Germline V gene lookup returns CDR1 DFQATT and CDR2 SNEGSKA (reference sequence). This CDR3 is built from 13 residues. CDR3 in amino acids: CSAFYLAGLEQYF. The CDR3 DNA sequence: TGCAGTGCTTTCTACTTAGCGGGGTTGGAGCAGTACTTC.

Many counts were recorded for this clonotype. The rearrangement uses TRBV10-2 and TRBJ2-7; D might be TRBD2 (5 bases). CDR1 and CDR2 from the germline V gene are WSHSY and SAAADI. V was trimmed by 7 bases and J by 5 bases, leaving 15 bases between them. The CDR3 has 13 amino acids. CDR3 loop: CASTSIRRDEQYF. The DNA for the CDR3 is TGCGCCAGCACCTCTATCCGGCGGGACGAGCAGTACTTC.

This clonotype was detected ten times or more. The chain employs TRBV9 and TRBJ2-3; D remains unclear. The CDR3 covers 12 residues. Germline lookup yields CDR1 SGDLS and CDR2 YYNGEE. V was cut by 0 bases and J by 6 bases, with 5 bases left in between. CDR3 residues: CASSVELDTQYF. CDR3 DNA: TGTGCCAGCAGCGTAGAGCTGGATACGCAGTATTTT.

At least ten counts were recorded for this clonotype. This rearrangement joins TRBV6-2 or TRBV6-3 to TRBJ1-1; 8 bases are a match to TRBD1. The CDR3 spans 15 residues. Germline loops: CDR1 MNHEY, CDR2 SVGEGT. J gave up 1 base and V 5 bases, and 6 bases lay outside the gene matches. DNA for the CDR3: TGTGCCAGCAGTCCCTGGACAGGGACGAACACTGAAGCTTTCTTT. Its translation: CASSPWTGTNTEAFF.

This clonotype was seen at least ten times. The chain carries TRBV3-1 and TRBJ2-1, with a weak D call TRBD2 (5 bases). CDR1 and CDR2 (germline): LGHDT, YNNKEL (reference sequence). The CDR3 spans 13 residues. V was pared by 1 base and J by 4 bases, with 5 bases between. The CDR3 region is CASSQGLYNEQFF. The CDR3 bases are TGTGCCAGCAGCCAAGGACTATACAATGAGCAGTTCTTC.

This clonotype was observed at least ten times. V and J are TRBV5-1 and TRBJ2-5; 7 bases agree with TRBD1. V gave up 3 bases and J gave up 2 bases; unmatched junction bases: 4. Per germline, CDR1 SGHRS and CDR2 YFSETQ. This CDR3 is built from 14 residues. CDR3 residues: CASSWQGQQETQYF. In DNA, the CDR3 is TGCGCCAGCAGCTGGCAGGGACAGCAAGAGACCCAGTACTTC. Full variable domain (outside the CDR3, taken from reference TRBV5-1 and TRBJ2-5): KAGVTQTPRYLIKTRGQQVTLSCSPISGHRSVSWYQQTPGQGLQFLFEYFSETQRNKGNFPGRFSGRQFSNSRSEMNVSTLELGDSALYLCASSWQGQQETQYFGPGTRLLVL.